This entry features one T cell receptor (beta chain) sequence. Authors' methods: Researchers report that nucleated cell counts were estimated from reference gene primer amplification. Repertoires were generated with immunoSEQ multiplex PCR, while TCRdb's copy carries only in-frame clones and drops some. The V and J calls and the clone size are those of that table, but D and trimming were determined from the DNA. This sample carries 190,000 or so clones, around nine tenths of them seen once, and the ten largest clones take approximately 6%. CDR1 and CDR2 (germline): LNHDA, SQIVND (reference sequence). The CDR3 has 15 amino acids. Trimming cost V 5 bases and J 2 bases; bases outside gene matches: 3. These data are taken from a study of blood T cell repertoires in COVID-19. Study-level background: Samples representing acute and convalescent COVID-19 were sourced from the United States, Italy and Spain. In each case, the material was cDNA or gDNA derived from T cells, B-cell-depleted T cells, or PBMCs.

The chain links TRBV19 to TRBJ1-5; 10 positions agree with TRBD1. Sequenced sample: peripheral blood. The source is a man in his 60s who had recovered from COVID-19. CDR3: CASSAGTGGNQPQHF. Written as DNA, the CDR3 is TGTGCCAGTAGTGCTGGGACAGGGGGCAATCAGCCCCAGCATTTT.